The 8 T cell receptor beta chains listed next were all sequenced from one sample in a study of blood T cell repertoires in COVID-19. The protocol was immunoSEQ multiplex PCR, while the TCRdb copy is restricted to in-frame clones and leaves out a portion. This sample has over 250,000 clones, with 87% found just once. Material: PBMCs or T cells enriched from blood (not recorded which). These receptors all stem from a woman in her late teens or twenties who had recovered from COVID-19.

This sequence joins TRBV5-1 and TRBJ2-1; 11 positions match TRBD2. Germline loops: CDR1 SGHRS, CDR2 YFSETQ. The length of the CDR3 is 18 residues. The V and J ends lost 0 bases and 5 bases, in that order; junction bases with no gene match: 10. The chain's CDR3 is CASSLGGPGLADHNEQFF. The DNA of the CDR3 is TGCGCCAGCAGCTTGGGGGGCCCGGGACTAGCGGACCACAATGAGCAGTTCTTC.

The V call is TRBV4-1, the J call TRBJ1-6; 10 nucleotides match TRBD1. V lost 2 bases and J lost 6; bases outside the gene matches: 7. The germline CDR1 and CDR2 sequences are MGHRA and YSYEKL. The CDR3 has 17 amino acids. CDR3 amino acids: CASSQLTGTGANSPLHF. In nucleotides, the CDR3 is TGCGCCAGCAGCCAACTAACCGGGACAGGGGCTAATTCACCCCTCCACTTT.

This clone was seen repeatedly, ten times or more. The sample holds other DNA sequences that translate to the same CDR3. CDR3 region: CASSPGQGVYEQYF. CDR3 coding DNA: TGTGCCAGCTCACCGGGACAGGGGGTCTACGAGCAGTACTTC. V gene TRBV18 combines with J gene TRBJ2-7; 11 positions agree with TRBD1. The length of the CDR3 is 14 residues. The trim removed 3 bases at V and 3 bases at J, leaving 1 base unmatched. Germline V gene lookup returns CDR1 KGHSH and CDR2 LQKENI.

In its sample, this clone was seen once. The V call is TRBV10-3, the J call TRBJ2-1; TRBD2 matches 14 bases. CDR3 length equals 16 residues. V was pared by 0 bases and J by 7 bases, with 2 bases of the junction left unmatched. Germline CDR1 reads ENHRY; CDR2 reads SYGVKD. The chain's CDR3 is CAISESTSGGANEQFF. The CDR3 DNA reads as TGTGCCATCAGTGAGTCGACTAGCGGGGGGGCAAATGAGCAGTTCTTC.

The rearrangement joins TRBV4-3 to TRBJ2-7; the D gene is possibly TRBD2 (5 bases). Germline CDR1 is LGHNA and CDR2 is YSLEER. This CDR3 is 14 amino acids long. V lost 0 bases and J lost 6, with 12 bases in between. CDR3 nucleotide sequence: TGCGCCAGCAGCCAAGATCAGGAGGTCCGCGAGCAGTACTTC. This encodes CASSQDQEVREQYF.

The rearrangement uses TRBV29-1 and TRBJ1-4, with 8 bases fitting TRBD1. V lost 6 bases to trimming and J lost 4 bases; unmatched junction nucleotides: 7. Germline V CDR1 and CDR2: SQVTM, ANQGSEA. The CDR3 extends over 14 amino acids. CDR3 bases: TGCAGCGTCCAGACAGGGGTTGGTAATGAAAAACTGTTTTTT. Its translation is CSVQTGVGNEKLFF.

The rearrangement joins TRBV19 to TRBJ1-2; unclear D gene. The V gene's germline CDR1 is LNHDA and CDR2 SQIVND (reference sequence). Trimming took off 1 base at V and 3 bases at J, with 6 bases between the two ends. This CDR3 contains 13 residues. The CDR3 coding sequence is TGTGCCAGTAGTATAGTCGGGGACTATGGCTACACCTTC. Translating it yields CASSIVGDYGYTF.

This chain joins TRBV14 and TRBJ2-3; 11 positions match TRBD1. The CDR3 length is 18 residues. V shed 4 bases and J 6 bases; nucleotides not matched to a gene: 15. The germline V gene has CDR1 SGHDN and CDR2 FVKESK. The CDR3 region is CASSPRDRGKGIVDTQYF. CDR3 DNA sequence: TGTGCCAGCAGCCCCCGGGACAGGGGGAAAGGTATCGTTGATACGCAGTATTTT.